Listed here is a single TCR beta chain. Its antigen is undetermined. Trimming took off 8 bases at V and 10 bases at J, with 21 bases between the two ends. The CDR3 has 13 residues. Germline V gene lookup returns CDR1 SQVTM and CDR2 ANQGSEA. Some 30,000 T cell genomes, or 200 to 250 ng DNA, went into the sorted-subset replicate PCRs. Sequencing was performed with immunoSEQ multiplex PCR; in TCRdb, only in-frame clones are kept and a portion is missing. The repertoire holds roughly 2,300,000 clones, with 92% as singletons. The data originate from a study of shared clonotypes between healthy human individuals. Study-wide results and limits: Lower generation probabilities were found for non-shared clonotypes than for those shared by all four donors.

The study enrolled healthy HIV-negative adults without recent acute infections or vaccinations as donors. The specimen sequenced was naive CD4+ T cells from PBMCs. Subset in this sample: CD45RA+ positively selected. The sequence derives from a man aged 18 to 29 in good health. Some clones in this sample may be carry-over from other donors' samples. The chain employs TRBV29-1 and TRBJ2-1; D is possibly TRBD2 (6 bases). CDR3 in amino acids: CSPFKGPGGEQFF. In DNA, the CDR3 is TGCAGCCCATTCAAGGGGCCCGGGGGAGAGCAGTTCTTC.